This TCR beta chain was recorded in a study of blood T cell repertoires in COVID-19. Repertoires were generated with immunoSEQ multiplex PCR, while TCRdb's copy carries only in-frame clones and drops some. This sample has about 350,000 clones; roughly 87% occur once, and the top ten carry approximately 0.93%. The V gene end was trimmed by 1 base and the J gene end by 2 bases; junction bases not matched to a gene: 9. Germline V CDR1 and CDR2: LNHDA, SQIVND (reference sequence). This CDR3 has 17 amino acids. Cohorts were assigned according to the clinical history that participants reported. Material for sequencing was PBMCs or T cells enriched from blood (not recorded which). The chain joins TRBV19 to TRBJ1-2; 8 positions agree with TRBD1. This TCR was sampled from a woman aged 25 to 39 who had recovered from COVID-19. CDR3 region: CASSIGGRGRTNYGYTF. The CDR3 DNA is TGTGCCAGTAGTATAGGAGGCAGGGGGCGAACAAACTATGGCTACACCTTC.